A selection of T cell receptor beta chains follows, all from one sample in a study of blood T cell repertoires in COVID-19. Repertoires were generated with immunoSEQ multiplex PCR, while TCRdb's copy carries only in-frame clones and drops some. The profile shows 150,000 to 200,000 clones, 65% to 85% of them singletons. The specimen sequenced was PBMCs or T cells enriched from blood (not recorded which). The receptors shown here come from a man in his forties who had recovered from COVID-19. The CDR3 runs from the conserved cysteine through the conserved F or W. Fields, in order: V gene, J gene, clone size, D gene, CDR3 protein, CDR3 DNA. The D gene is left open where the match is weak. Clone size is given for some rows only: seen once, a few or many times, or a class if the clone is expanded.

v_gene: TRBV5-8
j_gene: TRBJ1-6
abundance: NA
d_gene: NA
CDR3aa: CASSLRGVYNSPLHF
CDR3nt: TGTGCCAGCAGCTTGCGCGGGGTTTATAATTCACCCCTCCACTTT

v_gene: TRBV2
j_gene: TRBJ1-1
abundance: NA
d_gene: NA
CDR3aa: CASSLTGTEAFF
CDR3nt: TGTGCCAGCAGTTTGACAGGCACTGAAGCTTTCTTT

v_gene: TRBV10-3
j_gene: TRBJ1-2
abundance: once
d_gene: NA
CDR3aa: CAIEATREGSYGYTF
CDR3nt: TGTGCCATAGAAGCGACCCGGGAGGGAAGCTATGGCTACACCTTC

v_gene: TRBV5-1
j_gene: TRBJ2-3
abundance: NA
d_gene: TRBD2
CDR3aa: CASSLGGLAGTDTQYF
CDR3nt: TGCGCCAGCAGCTTGGGAGGTCTAGCGGGCACAGATACGCAGTATTTT

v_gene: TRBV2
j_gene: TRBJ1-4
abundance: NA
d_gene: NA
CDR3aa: CASSTLDSSTNEKLFF
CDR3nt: TGTGCCAGCAGTACTTTGGACAGTTCGACTAATGAAAAACTGTTTTTT

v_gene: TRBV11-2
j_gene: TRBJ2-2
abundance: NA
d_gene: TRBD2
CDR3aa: CASSSGGAGVEWELFF
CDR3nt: TGTGCCAGCAGCTCCGGGGGAGCGGGGGTGGAGTGGGAGCTGTTTTTT

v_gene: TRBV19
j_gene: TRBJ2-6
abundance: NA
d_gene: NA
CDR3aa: CASNSRSSGANVLTF
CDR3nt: TGTGCCAGCAATTCACGTAGCTCTGGGGCCAACGTCCTGACTTTC

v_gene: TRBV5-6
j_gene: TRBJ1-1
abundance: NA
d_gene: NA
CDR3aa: CASSHIQEAFF
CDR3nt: TGTGCCAGCAGCCACATACAAGAAGCTTTCTTT

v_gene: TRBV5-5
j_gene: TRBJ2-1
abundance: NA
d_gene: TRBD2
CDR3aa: CASSPRRGESSYNEQFF
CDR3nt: TGTGCCAGCAGCCCCCGGCGGGGGGAGAGCTCCTACAATGAGCAGTTCTTC

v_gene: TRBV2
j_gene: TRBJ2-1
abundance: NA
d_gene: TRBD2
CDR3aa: CASSAAGGPYNEQFF
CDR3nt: TGTGCCAGCAGTGCGGCGGGGGGACCCTACAATGAGCAGTTCTTC

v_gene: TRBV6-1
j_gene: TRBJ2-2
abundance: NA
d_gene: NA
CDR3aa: CASSVGLGAGQNTGELFF
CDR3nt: TGTGCCAGCAGTGTTGGGCTTGGGGCGGGGCAGAACACCGGGGAGCTGTTTTTT

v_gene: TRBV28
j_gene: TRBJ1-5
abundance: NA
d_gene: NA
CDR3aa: CASTFRLKRADRQPQHF
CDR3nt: TGTGCCAGCACCTTCCGCCTAAAGCGGGCTGACCGTCAGCCCCAGCATTTT

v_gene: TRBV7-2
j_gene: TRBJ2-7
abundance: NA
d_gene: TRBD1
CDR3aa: CASSLDIQGVDEQYF
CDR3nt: TGTGCCAGCAGCCTGGATATTCAGGGGGTGGACGAGCAGTACTTC

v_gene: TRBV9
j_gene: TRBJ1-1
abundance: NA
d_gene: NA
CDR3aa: CASSADIGNTEAFF
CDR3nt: TGTGCCAGCAGCGCCGACATCGGGAACACTGAAGCTTTCTTT

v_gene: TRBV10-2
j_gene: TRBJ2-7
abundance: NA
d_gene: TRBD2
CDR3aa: CASSEALAGVQYF
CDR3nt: TGCGCCAGCAGTGAGGCACTAGCGGGGGTGCAGTACTTC

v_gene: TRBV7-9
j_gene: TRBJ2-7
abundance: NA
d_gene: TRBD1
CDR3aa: CASSPRYGTGAGEQYF
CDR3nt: TGTGCCAGCAGCCCGAGGTACGGGACAGGGGCGGGAGAGCAGTACTTC

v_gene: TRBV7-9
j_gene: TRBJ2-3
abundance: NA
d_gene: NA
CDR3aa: CASSSTYAGLTTDTQYF
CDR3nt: TGTGCCAGCAGCTCTACCTACGCGGGGCTTACCACAGATACGCAGTATTTT

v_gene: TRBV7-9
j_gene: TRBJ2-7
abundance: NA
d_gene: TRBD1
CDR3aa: CASSLEGARAHEQYF
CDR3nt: TGTGCCAGCAGCTTAGAGGGGGCGAGAGCTCACGAGCAGTACTTC

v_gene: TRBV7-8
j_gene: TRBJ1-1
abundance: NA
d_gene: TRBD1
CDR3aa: CASFRDRNTEAFF
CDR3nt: TGTGCCAGCTTCCGGGACAGGAACACTGAAGCTTTCTTT

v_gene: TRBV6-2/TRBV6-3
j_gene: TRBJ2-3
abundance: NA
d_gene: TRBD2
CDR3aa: CASSYRPSGGADTQYF
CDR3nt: TGTGCCAGCAGTTACCGCCCTAGCGGGGGAGCAGATACGCAGTATTTT

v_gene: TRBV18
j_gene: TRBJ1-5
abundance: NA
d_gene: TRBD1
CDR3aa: CASSPDGQGPNQPQHF
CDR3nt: TGTGCCAGCTCACCAGACGGACAGGGGCCAAATCAGCCCCAGCATTTT

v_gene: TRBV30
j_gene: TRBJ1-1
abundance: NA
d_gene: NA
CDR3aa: CAWSVRGWENTEAFF
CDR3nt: TGTGCCTGGAGTGTACGAGGGTGGGAGAACACTGAAGCTTTCTTT

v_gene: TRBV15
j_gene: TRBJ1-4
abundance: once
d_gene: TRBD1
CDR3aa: CATSRETPGGPNEKLFF
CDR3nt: TGTGCCACCAGCAGAGAAACCCCAGGGGGCCCTAATGAAAAACTGTTTTTT

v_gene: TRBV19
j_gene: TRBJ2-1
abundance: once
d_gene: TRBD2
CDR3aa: CASSGTSGGHGQFF
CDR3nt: TGTGCCAGTAGTGGGACTAGCGGGGGTCACGGGCAGTTCTTC

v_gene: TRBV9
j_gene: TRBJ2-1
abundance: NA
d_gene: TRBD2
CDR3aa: CASSVYYDLAGAYNEQFF
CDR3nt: TGTGCCAGCAGCGTGTATTACGATCTAGCGGGGGCCTACAATGAGCAGTTCTTC

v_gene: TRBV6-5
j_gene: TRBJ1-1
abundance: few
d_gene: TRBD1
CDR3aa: CASSYSDRPAWAFF
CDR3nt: TGTGCCAGCAGTTACTCGGACAGGCCTGCGTGGGCTTTCTTT

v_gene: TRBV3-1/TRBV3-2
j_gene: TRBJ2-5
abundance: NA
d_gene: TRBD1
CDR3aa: CASSQVRTGVRETQYF
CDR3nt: TGTGCCAGCAGCCAAGTTCGAACAGGGGTACGGGAGACCCAGTACTTC

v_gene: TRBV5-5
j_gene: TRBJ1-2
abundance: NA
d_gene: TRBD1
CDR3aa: CASSRIPGQGYGYTF
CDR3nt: TGTGCCAGCAGCCGAATCCCGGGACAGGGTTATGGCTACACCTTC

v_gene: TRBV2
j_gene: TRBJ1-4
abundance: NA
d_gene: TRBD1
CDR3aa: CASRGQVANEKLFF
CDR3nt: TGTGCCAGCAGGGGACAGGTCGCTAATGAAAAACTGTTTTTT

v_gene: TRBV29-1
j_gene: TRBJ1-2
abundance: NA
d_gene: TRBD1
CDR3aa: CSVGQSSDYGYTF
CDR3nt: TGCAGCGTGGGACAGTCCTCCGACTATGGCTACACCTTC

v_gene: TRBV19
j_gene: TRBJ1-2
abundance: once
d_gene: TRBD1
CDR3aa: CASSIPGGRGYTF
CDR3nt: TGTGCCAGTAGTATCCCAGGGGGCCGTGGCTACACCTTC

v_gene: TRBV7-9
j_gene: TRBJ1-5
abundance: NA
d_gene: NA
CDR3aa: CASSQGLSNQPQHF
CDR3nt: TGTGCCAGCAGCCAGGGGTTGAGCAATCAGCCCCAGCATTTT

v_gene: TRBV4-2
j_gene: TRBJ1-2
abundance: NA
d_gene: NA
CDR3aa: CASSQRQGDEAYGYTF
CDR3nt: TGTGCCAGCAGCCAACGGCAGGGTGATGAGGCATATGGCTACACCTTC

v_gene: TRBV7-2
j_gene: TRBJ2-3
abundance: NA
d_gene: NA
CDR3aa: CASSLVGGYRGLDTQYF
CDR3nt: TGTGCCAGCAGCTTAGTGGGTGGGTATAGGGGTTTAGATACGCAGTATTTT

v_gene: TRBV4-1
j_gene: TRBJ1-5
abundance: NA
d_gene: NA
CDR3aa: CASSLIPGSNQPQHF
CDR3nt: TGCGCCAGCAGCCTGATTCCGGGGAGCAATCAGCCCCAGCATTTT

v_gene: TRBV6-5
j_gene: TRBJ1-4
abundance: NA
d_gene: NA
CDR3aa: CASSYTRGRKDIKLFF
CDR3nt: TGTGCCAGCAGTTACACCCGAGGGCGAAAGGATATAAAACTGTTTTTT

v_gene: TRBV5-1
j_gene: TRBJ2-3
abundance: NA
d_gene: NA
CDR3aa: CASRAGRGSTDTQYF
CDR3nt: TGCGCCAGCAGGGCAGGTCGGGGATCCACAGATACGCAGTATTTT

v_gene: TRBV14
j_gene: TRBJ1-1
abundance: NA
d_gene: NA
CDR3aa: CASRAGGMNTEAFF
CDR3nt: TGTGCCAGCAGGGCCGGGGGAATGAACACTGAAGCTTTCTTT

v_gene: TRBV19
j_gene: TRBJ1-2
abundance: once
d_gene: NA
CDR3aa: CASREQGDYGYTF
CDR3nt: TGTGCCAGTAGGGAACAGGGTGACTATGGCTACACCTTC

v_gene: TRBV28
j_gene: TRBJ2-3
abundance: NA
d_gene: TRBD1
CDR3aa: CASSIGTVDTQYF
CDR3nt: TGTGCCAGCAGTATCGGGACAGTCGATACGCAGTATTTT

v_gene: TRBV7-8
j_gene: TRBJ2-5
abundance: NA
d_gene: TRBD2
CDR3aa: CASSLALVAGGQGETQYF
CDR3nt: TGTGCCAGCAGCTTAGCGCTGGTAGCGGGGGGCCAGGGAGAGACCCAGTACTTC

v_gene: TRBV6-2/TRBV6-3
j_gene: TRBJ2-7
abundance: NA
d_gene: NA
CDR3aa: CASSETGTSSYEQYF
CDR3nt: TGTGCCAGCAGTGAGACAGGTACTAGCTCCTACGAGCAGTACTTC

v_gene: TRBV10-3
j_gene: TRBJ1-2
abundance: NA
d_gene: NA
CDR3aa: CAISGHFPNYGYTF
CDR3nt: TGTGCCATCAGCGGACACTTCCCCAACTATGGCTACACCTTC

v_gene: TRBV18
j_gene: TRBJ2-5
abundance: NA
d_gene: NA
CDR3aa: CASSPDLQETQYF
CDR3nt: TGTGCCAGCTCACCAGACTTGCAAGAGACCCAGTACTTC

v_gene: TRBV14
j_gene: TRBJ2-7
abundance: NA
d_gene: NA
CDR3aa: CASSATGFYEQYF
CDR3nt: TGTGCCAGCAGCGCCACAGGGTTCTACGAGCAGTACTTC

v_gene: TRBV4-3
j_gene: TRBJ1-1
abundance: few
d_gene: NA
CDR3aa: CASSQDTPFTEAFF
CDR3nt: TGCGCCAGCAGCCAGGACACACCTTTCACTGAAGCTTTCTTT

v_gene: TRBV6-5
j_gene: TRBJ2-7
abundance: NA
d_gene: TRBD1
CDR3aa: CASSADRGLSYEQYF
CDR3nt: TGTGCCAGCAGCGCAGACAGGGGTTTGTCCTACGAGCAGTACTTC

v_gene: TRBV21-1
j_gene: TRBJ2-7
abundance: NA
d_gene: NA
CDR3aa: CAGGATSGGLRRVYEQYF
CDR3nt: TGTGCCGGAGGCGCCACCTCAGGGGGATTGCGTCGGGTCTACGAGCAGTACTTC

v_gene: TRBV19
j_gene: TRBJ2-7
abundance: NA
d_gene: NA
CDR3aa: CASRIRKLVYEQYF
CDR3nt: TGTGCCAGTAGAATCAGGAAACTGGTCTACGAGCAGTACTTC

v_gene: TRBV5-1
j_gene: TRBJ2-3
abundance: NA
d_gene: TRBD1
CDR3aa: CASSLGQGVDTQYF
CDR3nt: TGCGCCAGCAGCTTAGGACAGGGCGTAGATACGCAGTATTTT

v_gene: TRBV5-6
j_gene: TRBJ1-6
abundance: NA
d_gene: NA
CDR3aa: CASSFLTGSYGSPLHF
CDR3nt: TGTGCCAGCAGCTTTTTAACAGGGTCGTATGGTTCACCCCTCCACTTT